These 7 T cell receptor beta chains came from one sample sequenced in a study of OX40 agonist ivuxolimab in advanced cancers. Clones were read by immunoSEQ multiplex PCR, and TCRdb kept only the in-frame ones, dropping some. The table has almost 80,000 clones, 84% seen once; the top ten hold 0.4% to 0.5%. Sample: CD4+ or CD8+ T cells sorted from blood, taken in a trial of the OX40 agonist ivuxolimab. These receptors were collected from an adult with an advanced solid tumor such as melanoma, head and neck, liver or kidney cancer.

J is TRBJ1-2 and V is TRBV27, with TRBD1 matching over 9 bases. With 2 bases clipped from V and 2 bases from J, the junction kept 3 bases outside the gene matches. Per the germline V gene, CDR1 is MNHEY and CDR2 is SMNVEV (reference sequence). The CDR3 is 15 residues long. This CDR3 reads CASSLRQGVNYGYTF. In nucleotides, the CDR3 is TGTGCCAGCAGTTTACGACAGGGGGTAAACTATGGCTACACCTTC.

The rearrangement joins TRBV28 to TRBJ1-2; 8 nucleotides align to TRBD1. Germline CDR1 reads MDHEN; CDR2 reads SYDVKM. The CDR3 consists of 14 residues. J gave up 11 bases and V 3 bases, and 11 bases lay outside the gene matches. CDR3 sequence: CASSLGRTGPPYTF. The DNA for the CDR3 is TGTGCCAGCAGTTTGGGACGGACAGGGCCGCCTTACACCTTC.

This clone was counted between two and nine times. CDR3 amino acids: CASRLDGDGYTF. The CDR3 nucleotides read TGTGCCAGCAGGTTGGACGGAGATGGCTACACCTTC. The chain recombines TRBV2 with TRBJ1-2; D not resolved. V lost 6 bases and J 6 bases, leaving 11 bases between the germline ends. Looked up from germline, CDR1 is SNHLY and CDR2 is FYNNEI. This CDR3 region has 12 residues.

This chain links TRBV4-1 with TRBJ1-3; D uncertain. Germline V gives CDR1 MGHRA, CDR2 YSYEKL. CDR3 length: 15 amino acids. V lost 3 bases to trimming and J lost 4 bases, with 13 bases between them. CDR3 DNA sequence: TGCGCCAGCAGCCAGTGGACGGCTCCAGGAAACACCATATATTTT. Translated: CASSQWTAPGNTIYF.

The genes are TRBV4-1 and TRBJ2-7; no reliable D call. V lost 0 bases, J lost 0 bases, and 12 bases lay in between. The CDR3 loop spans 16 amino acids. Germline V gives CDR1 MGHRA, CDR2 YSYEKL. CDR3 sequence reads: CASSQDPGDSSYEQYV. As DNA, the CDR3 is TGCGCCAGCAGCCAAGATCCGGGTGATAGCTCCTACGAGCAGTACGTC.

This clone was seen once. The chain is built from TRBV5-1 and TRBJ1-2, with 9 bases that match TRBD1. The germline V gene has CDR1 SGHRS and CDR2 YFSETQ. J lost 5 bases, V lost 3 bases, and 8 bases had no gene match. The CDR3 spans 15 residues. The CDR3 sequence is CASSSRDRGNYGYTF. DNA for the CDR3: TGCGCCAGCAGCTCGAGAGACAGGGGGAATTATGGCTACACCTTC.

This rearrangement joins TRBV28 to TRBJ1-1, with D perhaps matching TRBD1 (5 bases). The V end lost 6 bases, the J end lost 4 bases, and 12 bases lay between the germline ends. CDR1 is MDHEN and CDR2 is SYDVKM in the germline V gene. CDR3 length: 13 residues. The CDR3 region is CASRSRDSTEAFF. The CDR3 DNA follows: TGTGCCAGCAGATCCAGGGATAGCACTGAAGCTTTCTTT.